One and the same sample provided the 28 T cell receptor beta chains below, sequenced in a study of T cells in Graves' hyperthyroidism and ophthalmopathy. Amplified regions were TCR beta CDR3 sequences from RNA transcripts. When the TCR CDR3 underwent first-round RT-PCR, the HTBI primer set was used. TCRdb used MiXCR to reprocess the multiplex PCR reads, holding one entry per CDR3 protein. The sample lists over 45,000 distinct CDR3 sequences, approximately 48% occurring once. The sequenced material came from blood. The receptors shown here come from a woman in her forties or fifties with Graves' ophthalmopathy.

Remarks on this clonotype: This could be a read error, since a much larger clone is one nucleotide away. The chain employs TRBV6-1 and TRBJ2-7, with 7 bases that match TRBD2. The CDR3 is 13 amino acids. The V segment lost 7 bases and the J segment 2 bases; nucleotides outside the gene matches: 5. CDR1 and CDR2 (germline): MNHNS, SASEGT. The CDR3 region is CASTSGVAYEQYF. CDR3 bases: TGTGCCAGCACCAGCGGGGTCGCCTACGAGCAGTACTTC.

This clonotype has more than one count but fewer than ten. The chain recombines TRBV24-1 with TRBJ1-2, with 9 bases matching TRBD1. Trimming at V came to 3 bases and at J to 6 bases, leaving 10 bases not matched to a gene. Looked up from germline, CDR1 is KGHDR and CDR2 is SFDVKD. The length of the CDR3 is 16 residues. In DNA, the CDR3 is TGTGCCACCAGTGATCCTGGGACAGGGTCGGTTGATGGCTACACCTTC. It translates to CATSDPGTGSVDGYTF.

This clonotype was observed once. This chain links TRBV7-2 with TRBJ1-4; D possibly corresponds to TRBD1 (5 bases). This CDR3 has 15 amino acids. CDR1 and CDR2 from the germline V gene are SGHTA and FQGNSA. Trimming left V 1 base short and J 6 bases short, with 12 bases between. The CDR3 nucleotides read TGTGCCAGCAGCTTAGTCGACAGAAGTTATGAAAAACTGTTTTTT. This translates into CASSLVDRSYEKLFF.

This rearrangement joins TRBV2 to TRBJ2-1; 11 nucleotides align to TRBD1. Trimming removed 11 bases from V and 4 bases from J; junction bases left unmatched: 10. The CDR3 spans 15 residues. Germline assignment: CDR1 SNHLY and CDR2 FYNNEI. The CDR3 nucleotides read TGTGCCTCGCTTCGGGACAGGGGGGGATACAATGAGCAGTTCTTC. Translation: CASLRDRGGYNEQFF. The entire variable domain, with the rest obtained from reference TRBV2 and TRBJ2-1, is as follows: EPEVTQTPSHQVTQMGQEVILRCVPISNHLYFYWYRQILGQKVEFLVSFYNNEISEKSEIFDDQFSVERPDGSNFTLKIRSTKLEDSAMYFCASLRDRGGYNEQFFGPGTRLTVL.

By share of the sample, this clonotype is medium-sized (0.01 to 0.1%). V and J are TRBV15 and TRBJ2-7; 9 positions agree with TRBD2. Germline V gene sequence: CDR1 LNHNV, CDR2 YYDKDF (reference sequence). CDR3 length: 15 amino acids. J was trimmed by 5 bases and V by 2 bases; bases with no gene match: 7. CDR3 loop: CATSRQPGLADEQYF. The CDR3 bases are TGTGCCACCAGCAGACAACCGGGACTAGCTGACGAGCAGTACTTC.

Regarding this clonotype: The conserved phenylalanine or tryptophan is not found at the CDR3 terminus, so this likely reflects a read error. The CDR3 DNA reads TGTGCCAGCTCCCCTTTGGGGGAAGATACGCAGTATCCT. It is translated as CASSPLGEDTQYP. The V gene is TRBV25-1, the J gene TRBJ2-3, with D possibly called TRBD1 or TRBD2 (5 bases each). V was trimmed by 8 bases and J by 5 bases, leaving 14 bases between them. The V gene's germline CDR1 is MGHDK and CDR2 SYGVNS. There are 13 residues in the CDR3.

A word on this clonotype: At one end, the junction sequence differs from germline, possibly due to a read error. The V and J genes are TRBV11-2 and TRBJ2-6; D uncertain. Per the germline V gene, CDR1 is SGHAT and CDR2 is FQNNGV. The CDR3 has 9 amino acids. CDR3 loop: CASSLVSPF. CDR3 nucleotides: TGTGCCAGCAGCTTAGTCTCGCCTTTC.

This chain connects TRBV6-2 or TRBV6-3 to TRBJ2-5; a possible D gene is TRBD2 (5 bases). The V gene's germline CDR1 is MNHEY and CDR2 SVGEGT. This CDR3 comprises 14 residues. V lost 8 bases, J lost 2 bases, and 15 bases lay in between. CDR3 DNA sequence: TGTGCCAGCCGAAGGAGGTCGGGACAAGAGACCCAGTACTTC. Its translation: CASRRRSGQETQYF.

In its sample, this clonotype was seen many times. CDR3 loop: CASSPGTGERPQHF. CDR3 in DNA: TGCGCCAGCAGCCCTGGGACAGGGGAGAGGCCCCAGCATTTT. The V gene is TRBV5-1, the J gene TRBJ1-5, with 10 bases matching TRBD1. This CDR3 is built from 14 residues. The J segment lost 9 bases and the V segment lost 4 bases, leaving 7 bases of the junction unmatched. Germline values: CDR1 SGHRS, CDR2 YFSETQ.

This clonotype is labeled as medium-sized. The chain's CDR3 is CASRIGANVLTF. The CDR3 region has the DNA TGTGCCAGTCGGATAGGGGCCAACGTCCTGACTTTC. This chain links TRBV2 with TRBJ2-6; D unclear. V was shortened by 9 bases and J by 4 bases, with 7 bases between the two germline ends. Germline-derived CDR1 and CDR2 are SNHLY and FYNNEI. The CDR3 sequence is 12 residues long.

This clonotype was detected many times. The chain has TRBV20-1 and TRBJ2-2; possibly TRBD2 for D (6 bases). The V end lost 2 bases, the J end lost 4 bases, and 14 bases lay between the germline ends. This CDR3 is built from 15 residues. Germline V CDR1 and CDR2: DFQATT, SNEGSKA (reference sequence). The CDR3 coding sequence is TGCAGTGCTAGACCTCCTAGCGACGGCACCGGGGAGCTGTTTTTT. Translated: CSARPPSDGTGELFF.

In this sample, this clonotype is large. The V call is TRBV25-1, the J call TRBJ2-1; no firm D call. The CDR3 covers 12 residues. CDR1 MGHDK and CDR2 SYGVNS come from the germline V gene. The V gene lost 4 bases and the J gene lost 6 bases, with 7 bases spanning the gap. CDR3 in amino acids: CASSVGINEQFF. In DNA form, the CDR3 reads TGTGCCAGCAGTGTGGGGATCAATGAGCAGTTCTTC.

This clonotype was found many times. This rearrangement joins TRBV6-4 to TRBJ2-1, with D maybe TRBD1 (6 bases). There are 14 residues in the CDR3. V was trimmed by 8 bases and J by 1 base, leaving 12 bases between them. From germline, CDR1 is MRHNA and CDR2 SNTAGT. The CDR3 spells CASRQAASYNEQFF. The CDR3 bases are TGTGCCAGCCGACAGGCGGCGTCCTACAATGAGCAGTTCTTC.

The gene calls are TRBV5-6 and TRBJ1-1; D not certain. Between the trimmed V and J ends, which lost 4 bases and 8 bases, there was a span of 12 bases. CDR3 size: 12 residues. The germline gives CDR1 SGHDT, CDR2 YYEEEE. Written as DNA, the CDR3 is TGTGCCAGCAGCCCGGGAGTTGCAGAAGCTTTCTTT. This translates into CASSPGVAEAFF.

This clonotype is categorized as medium-sized. J is TRBJ2-5 and V is TRBV29-1; 9 bases align to TRBD1. CDR3 length: 13 amino acids. V lost 3 bases, J lost 6 bases, and 5 bases stayed unmatched. The V gene's germline CDR1 is SQVTM and CDR2 ANQGSEA. The CDR3 DNA reads as TGCAGCGTTGACCAGGGACAGGGTCAGACCCAGTACTTC. Its protein is CSVDQGQGQTQYF.

V usage is TRBV20-1 and J usage is TRBJ1-5, with D possibly matching TRBD1 (5 bases). CDR3 length: 10 residues. CDR1 is DFQATT and CDR2 is SNEGSKA in the germline V gene (reference sequence). V lost 3 bases to trimming and J lost 14 bases, with 11 bases between them. In DNA form, the CDR3 reads TGCAGTGCTAGCGGTCGGGACGAGCATTTT. It codes for CSASGRDEHF.

The chain is built from TRBV5-1 and TRBJ1-5, with TRBD1 matching over 7 bases. This CDR3 is 16 amino acids long. V lost 1 base and J lost 4; bases outside the gene matches: 8. Germline V gene sequence: CDR1 SGHRS, CDR2 YFSETQ. CDR3 DNA: TGCGCCAGCAGCTTGAACGGAGACAGGGAAAATCAGCCCCAGCATTTT. Translated, it gives CASSLNGDRENQPQHF.

This clonotype was detected many times. The rearrangement uses TRBV20-1 and TRBJ1-6; D is undetermined. V gave up 3 bases and J gave up 7 bases, with 10 bases separating them. The CDR3 runs 13 residues. Germline V gene data show CDR1 as DFQATT and CDR2 as SNEGSKA (reference sequence). The CDR3 protein is CSASDGGNSPLHF. The DNA of the CDR3 is TGCAGTGCTAGTGACGGAGGAAATTCACCCCTCCACTTT.

The chain links TRBV7-2 to TRBJ2-5; D not certain. The germline V gene encodes CDR1 SGHTA and CDR2 FQGNSA. Trimming took off 1 base at V and 6 bases at J, with 12 bases between the two ends. This CDR3 comprises 14 residues. The CDR3 loop reads CASSLGATGKTQYF. The CDR3 region has the DNA TGTGCCAGCAGCTTAGGCGCGACCGGCAAGACCCAGTACTTC.

J is TRBJ2-5 and V is TRBV24-1; a possible D gene is TRBD1 (5 bases). There are 16 residues in the CDR3. Trimming left V 0 bases short and J 9 bases short, with 19 bases between. CDR1 KGHDR and CDR2 SFDVKD come from the germline V gene. The DNA for the CDR3 is TGTGCCACCAGTGATTTGCAGGTGGACAACCGTCAGCCCCAGTACTTC. It specifies CATSDLQVDNRQPQYF.

The V and J genes are TRBV20-1 and TRBJ1-5, with unresolved D. Germline CDR1 and CDR2: DFQATT and SNEGSKA (reference sequence). Trimming pared 6 bases from V and 11 bases from J, leaving 5 bases between. The CDR3 consists of 8 residues. CDR3 nucleotide sequence: TGCAGTGCCCGCGCCCAGCATTTT. Translated: CSARAQHF.

For this clonotype: Just one base apart from a much larger clone, this may be a read error. The CDR3 reads CASSDFPAGVTNEKLFF. In DNA, the CDR3 is TGTGCCAGCAGTGACTTCCCAGCGGGGGTGACTAATGAAAAACTGTTTTTT. The chain carries TRBV6-1 and TRBJ1-4, with D tentatively TRBD1 (5 bases). This CDR3 is built from 17 residues. The germline V gene has CDR1 MNHNS and CDR2 SASEGT. V lost 3 bases to trimming and J lost 2 bases, with 16 bases between them.

The sample holds many counts of this clonotype. This rearrangement joins TRBV11-2 to TRBJ1-2; no reliable D call. CDR1 is SGHAT, CDR2 FQNNGV, per germline. Deletions cut 8 bases from V and 7 bases from J, with 17 bases between. The length of the CDR3 is 13 residues. CDR3 DNA: TGTGCCAGCTCCCGCGGGTTGGTAGGTGGCTACACCTTC. Protein: CASSRGLVGGYTF.

On this clonotype itself: One end of the junction does not line up with germline, which may come from a read error. In DNA form, the CDR3 reads TGTGCCAGCGGCGTAGATGGAGGGGGCGAGAACACCGGGGAGCTGTCTTTT. Its protein product is CASGVDGGGENTGELSF. This rearrangement joins TRBV9 to TRBJ2-2; D possibly corresponds to TRBD1 (7 bases). This CDR3 region has 17 residues. The germline CDR1 and CDR2 sequences are SGDLS and YYNGEE. The full variable domain, its missing parts supplied by reference TRBV9 and TRBJ2-2, is DSGVTQTPKHLITATGQRVTLRCSPRSGDLSVYWYQQSLDQGLQFLIQYYNGEERAKGNILERFSAQQFPDLHSELNLSSLELGDSALYFCASGVDGGGENTGELSFGEGSRLTVL.

At least ten counts were recorded for this clonotype. The chain is built from TRBV2 and TRBJ2-2; 7 nucleotides align to TRBD1. From germline, CDR1 is SNHLY and CDR2 FYNNEI. CDR3 size: 13 residues. V lost 11 bases and J lost 3; bases outside the gene matches: 6. CDR3 coding DNA: TGTGCCCACAGGGGCTCCTACACCGGGGAGCTGTTTTTT. Its translation is CAHRGSYTGELFF.

CDR3 nucleotide sequence: TGTGCCAGCAGTCGGGGGACAGGGGTCAAAAACATTCAGTACTTC. It codes for CASSRGTGVKNIQYF. The chain recombines TRBV28 with TRBJ2-4; 10 nucleotides align to TRBD1. The CDR3 extends over 15 amino acids. Unmatched junction bases numbered 4, after V lost 5 bases and J lost 3 bases. Germline CDR1 and CDR2: MDHEN and SYDVKM.

The chain has TRBV25-1 and TRBJ2-7; 10 nucleotides line up with TRBD2. V gave up 6 bases and J gave up 3 bases; unmatched junction bases: 17. This CDR3 is built from 18 residues. Germline loops: CDR1 MGHDK, CDR2 SYGVNS. CDR3 loop: CASRGTSVLSSEVYEQYF. The CDR3 region has the DNA TGTGCCAGCAGGGGGACTAGCGTGCTAAGCTCAGAGGTCTACGAGCAGTACTTC.

The gene calls are TRBV7-9 and TRBJ2-6; D assignment may be TRBD1 or TRBD2 (6 bases each). There are 16 residues in the CDR3. Trimming left V 10 bases short and J 0 bases short, with 16 bases between. Germline V gene data show CDR1 as SEHNR and CDR2 as FQNEAQ (reference sequence). CDR3 nucleotide sequence: TGTGCCACCCTGGAGGGGGTTCCCTCTGGGGCCAACGTCCTGACTTTC. Translation gives CATLEGVPSGANVLTF.